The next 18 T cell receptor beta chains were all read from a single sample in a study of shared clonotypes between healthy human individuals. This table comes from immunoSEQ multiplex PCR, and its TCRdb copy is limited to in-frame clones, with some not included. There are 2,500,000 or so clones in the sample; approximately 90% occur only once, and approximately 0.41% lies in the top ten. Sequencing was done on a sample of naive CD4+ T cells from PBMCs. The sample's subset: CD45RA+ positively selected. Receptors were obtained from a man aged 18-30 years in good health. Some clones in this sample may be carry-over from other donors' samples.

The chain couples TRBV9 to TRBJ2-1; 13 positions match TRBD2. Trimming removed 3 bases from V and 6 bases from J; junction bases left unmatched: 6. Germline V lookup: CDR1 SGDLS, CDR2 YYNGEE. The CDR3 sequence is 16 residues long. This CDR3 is CASSARTSGSPNEQFF. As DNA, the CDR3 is TGTGCCAGCAGCGCCAGGACTAGCGGGAGCCCCAATGAGCAGTTCTTC.

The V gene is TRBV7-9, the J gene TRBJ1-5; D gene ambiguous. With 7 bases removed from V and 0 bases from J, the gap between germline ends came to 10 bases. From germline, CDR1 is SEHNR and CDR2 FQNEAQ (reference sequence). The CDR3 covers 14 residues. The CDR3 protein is CASNQADSNQPQHF. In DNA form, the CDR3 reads TGTGCCAGCAACCAAGCCGATAGCAATCAGCCCCAGCATTTT.

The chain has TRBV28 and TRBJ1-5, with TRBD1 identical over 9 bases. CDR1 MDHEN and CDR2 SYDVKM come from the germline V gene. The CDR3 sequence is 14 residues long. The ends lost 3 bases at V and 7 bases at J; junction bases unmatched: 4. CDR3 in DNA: TGTGCCAGCAGTTTGATAACAGGGGGCCAGCCCCAGCATTTT. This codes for CASSLITGGQPQHF.

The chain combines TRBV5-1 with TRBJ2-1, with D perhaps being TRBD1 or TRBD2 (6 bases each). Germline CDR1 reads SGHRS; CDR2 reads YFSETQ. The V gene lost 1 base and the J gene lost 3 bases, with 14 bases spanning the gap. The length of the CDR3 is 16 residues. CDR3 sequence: CASSLSGAGLYNEQFF. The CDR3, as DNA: TGCGCCAGCAGCTTGTCGGGGGCGGGACTCTACAATGAGCAGTTCTTC. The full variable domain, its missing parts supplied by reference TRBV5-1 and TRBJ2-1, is KAGVTQTPRYLIKTRGQQVTLSCSPISGHRSVSWYQQTPGQGLQFLFEYFSETQRNKGNFPGRFSGRQFSNSRSEMNVSTLELGDSALYLCASSLSGAGLYNEQFFGPGTRLTVL.

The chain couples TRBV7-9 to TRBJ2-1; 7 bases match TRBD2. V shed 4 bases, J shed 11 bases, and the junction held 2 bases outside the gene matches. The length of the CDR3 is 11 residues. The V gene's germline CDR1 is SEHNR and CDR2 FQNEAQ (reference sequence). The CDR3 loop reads CASSSREQQFF. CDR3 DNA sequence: TGTGCCAGCAGCTCGCGGGAGCAGCAGTTCTTC.

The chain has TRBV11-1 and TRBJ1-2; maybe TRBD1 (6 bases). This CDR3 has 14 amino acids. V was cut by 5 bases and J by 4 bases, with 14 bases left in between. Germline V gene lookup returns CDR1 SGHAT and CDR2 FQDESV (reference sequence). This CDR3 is CASSPGQNPYGYTF. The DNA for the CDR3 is TGTGCCAGCAGCCCCGGACAGAACCCCTATGGCTACACCTTC.

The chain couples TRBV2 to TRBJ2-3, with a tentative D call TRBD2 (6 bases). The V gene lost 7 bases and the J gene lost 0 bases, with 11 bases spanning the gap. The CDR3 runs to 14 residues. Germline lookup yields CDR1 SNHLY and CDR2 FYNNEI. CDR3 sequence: CASTLGTSTDTQYF. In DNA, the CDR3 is TGTGCCAGCACCCTGGGGACTAGCACAGATACGCAGTATTTT.

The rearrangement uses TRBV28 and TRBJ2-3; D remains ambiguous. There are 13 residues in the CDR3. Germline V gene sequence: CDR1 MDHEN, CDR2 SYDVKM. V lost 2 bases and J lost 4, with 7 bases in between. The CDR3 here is CASSLLAPDTQYF. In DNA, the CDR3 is TGTGCCAGCAGTTTACTGGCCCCAGATACGCAGTATTTT.

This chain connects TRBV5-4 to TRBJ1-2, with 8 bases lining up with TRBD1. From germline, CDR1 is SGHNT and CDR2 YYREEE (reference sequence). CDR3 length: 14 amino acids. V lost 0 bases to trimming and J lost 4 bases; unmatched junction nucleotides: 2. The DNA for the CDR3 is TGTGCCAGCAGCTTGGCAGGGGGCGGCTATGGCTACACCTTC. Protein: CASSLAGGGYGYTF.

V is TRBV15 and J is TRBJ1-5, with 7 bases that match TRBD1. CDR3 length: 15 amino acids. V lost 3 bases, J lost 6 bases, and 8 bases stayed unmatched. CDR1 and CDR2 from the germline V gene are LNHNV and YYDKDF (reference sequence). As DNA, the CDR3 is TGTGCCACCAGCAGGGGTGGGACAGAGACTCAGCCCCAGCATTTT. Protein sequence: CATSRGGTETQPQHF.

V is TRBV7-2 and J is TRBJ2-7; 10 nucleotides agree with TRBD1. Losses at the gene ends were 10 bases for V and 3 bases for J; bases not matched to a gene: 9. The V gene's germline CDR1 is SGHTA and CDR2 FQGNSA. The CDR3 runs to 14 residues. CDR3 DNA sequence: TGTGCCACCGCCCGGGACAGGGGAAGCTACGAGCAGTACTTC. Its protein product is CATARDRGSYEQYF. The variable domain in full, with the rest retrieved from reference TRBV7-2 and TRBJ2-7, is GAGVSQSPSNKVTEKGKDVELRCDPISGHTALYWYRQSLGQGLEFLIYFQGNSAPDKSGLPSDRFSAERTGGSVSTLTIQRTQQEDSAVYLCATARDRGSYEQYFGPGTRLTVT.

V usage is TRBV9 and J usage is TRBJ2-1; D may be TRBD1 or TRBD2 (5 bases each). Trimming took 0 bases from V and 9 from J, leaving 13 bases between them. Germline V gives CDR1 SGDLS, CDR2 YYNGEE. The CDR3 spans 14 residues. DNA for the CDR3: TGTGCCAGCAGCGTAGGTTTTGTTGGGGGTGAGCAGTTCTTC. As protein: CASSVGFVGGEQFF.

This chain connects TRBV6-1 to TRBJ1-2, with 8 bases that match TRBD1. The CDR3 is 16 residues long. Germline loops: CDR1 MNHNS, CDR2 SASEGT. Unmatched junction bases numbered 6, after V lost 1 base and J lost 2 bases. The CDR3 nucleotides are TGTGCCAGCAGTGAAGTTGCAGGGGGCTACAACTATGGCTACACCTTC. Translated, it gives CASSEVAGGYNYGYTF.

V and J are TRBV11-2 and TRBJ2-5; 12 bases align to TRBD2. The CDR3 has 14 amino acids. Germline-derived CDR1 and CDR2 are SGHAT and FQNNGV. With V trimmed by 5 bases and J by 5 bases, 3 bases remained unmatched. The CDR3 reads CASSQGLAGETQYF. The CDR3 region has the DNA TGTGCCAGCAGCCAAGGACTAGCGGGGGAGACCCAGTACTTC. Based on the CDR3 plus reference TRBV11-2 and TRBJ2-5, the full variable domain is EAGVAQSPRYKIIEKRQSVAFWCNPISGHATLYWYQQILGQGPKLLIQFQNNGVVDDSQLPKDRFSAERLKGVDSTLKIQPAKLEDSAVYLCASSQGLAGETQYFGPGTRLLVL.

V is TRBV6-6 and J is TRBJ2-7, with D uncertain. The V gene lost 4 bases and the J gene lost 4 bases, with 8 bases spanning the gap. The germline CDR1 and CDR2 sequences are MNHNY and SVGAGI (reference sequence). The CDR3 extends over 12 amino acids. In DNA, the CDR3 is TGTGCCAGCAGTTCAGCAGATTACGAGCAGTACTTC. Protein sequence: CASSSADYEQYF.

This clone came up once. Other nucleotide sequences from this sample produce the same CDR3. The CDR3 loop is CASSEEGETQYF. The CDR3 DNA reads as TGTGCCAGCAGTGAAGAGGGGGAGACCCAGTACTTC. The chain uses TRBV2 and TRBJ2-5; D perhaps matches TRBD1 (5 bases). This CDR3 region has 12 residues. Looked up from germline, CDR1 is SNHLY and CDR2 is FYNNEI. V gave up 1 base and J gave up 5 bases, with 5 bases separating them.

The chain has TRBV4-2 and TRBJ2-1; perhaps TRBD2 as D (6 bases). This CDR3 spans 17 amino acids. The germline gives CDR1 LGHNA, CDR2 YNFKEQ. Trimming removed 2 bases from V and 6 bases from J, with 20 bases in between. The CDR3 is CASSQPGGTAGSNEQFF. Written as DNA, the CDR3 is TGTGCCAGCAGCCAACCCGGGGGAACAGCGGGCTCCAATGAGCAGTTCTTC.

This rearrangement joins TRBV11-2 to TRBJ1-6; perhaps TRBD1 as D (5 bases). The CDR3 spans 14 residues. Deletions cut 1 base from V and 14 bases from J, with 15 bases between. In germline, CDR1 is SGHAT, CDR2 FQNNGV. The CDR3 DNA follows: TGTGCCAGCAGCTTAGTTGCAGGGCATCTCTCCCTCCACTTT. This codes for CASSLVAGHLSLHF.